These 24 T cell receptor beta chains originate from one sample sequenced in a study of blood T cell repertoires in COVID-19 (dated by TCRdb to between 2020 and 2021). To prepare the library, the immunoSEQ multiplex PCR assay was applied. Drawn from immuneACCESS, this table holds only the in-frame rearrangements with V and J called that TCRdb kept. Clones are partly lost; checked studies trace under half to an unresolved V gene and leave the rest unexplained. The sample table shows tens of thousands of clones, and 65% to 90% are seen once. The top ten clones comprise 28% of the sample. Sequences were obtained from peripheral blood. All receptors derive from a woman of 80 years or more with active or convalescent COVID-19.

The chain recombines TRBV7-9 with TRBJ2-3, with 7 bases aligning to TRBD1. The CDR3 spans 13 residues. The germline gives CDR1 SEHNR, CDR2 FQNEAQ (reference sequence). The J segment lost 1 base and the V segment lost 5 bases, leaving 0 bases of the junction unmatched. The CDR3: CASSGQGTDTQYF. CDR3 sequence (DNA): TGTGCCAGCAGCGGACAGGGCACAGATACGCAGTATTTT. Drawing the rest from reference TRBV7-9 and TRBJ2-3, the complete variable domain is DTGVSQNPRHKITKRGQNVTFRCDPISEHNRLYWYRQTLGQGPEFLTYFQNEAQLEKSRLLSDRFSAERPKGSFSTLEIQRTEQGDSAMYLCASSGQGTDTQYFGPGTRLTVL.

The V call is TRBV5-1, the J call TRBJ1-2, with D perhaps matching TRBD1 (6 bases). The V end was cut by 4 bases, the J end by 4 bases, with 20 bases between. CDR1 is SGHRS, CDR2 YFSETQ, per germline. CDR3 length: 16 residues. CDR3 amino acids: CASSPGGATELYGYTF. CDR3 coding DNA: TGCGCCAGCAGCCCGGGGGGGGCTACAGAGCTCTATGGCTACACCTTC.

This chain links TRBV5-1 with TRBJ1-2; TRBD1 matches at 10 bases. After removal of 5 bases from V and 6 bases from J, the junction contained 7 bases not matched to a gene. Germline CDR1 SGHRS, CDR2 YFSETQ. The CDR3 sequence is 14 residues long. The CDR3 region is CASSSSGTGDGYTF. As DNA, the CDR3 is TGCGCCAGCAGTTCATCCGGGACAGGGGATGGCTACACCTTC.

This rearrangement joins TRBV6-2 or TRBV6-3 to TRBJ1-5, with TRBD1 identical over 7 bases. Germline CDR1 is MNHEY and CDR2 is SVGEGT. The CDR3 spans 14 residues. Trimming cost V 5 bases and J 7 bases; bases outside gene matches: 8. The CDR3 spells CASSGAGGAQPQHF. In DNA form, the CDR3 reads TGTGCCAGCAGTGGCGCAGGGGGAGCCCAGCCCCAGCATTTT.

The V call is TRBV7-8, the J call TRBJ1-1, with D possibly TRBD1 on 5 matching bases. The CDR3 is made up of 15 amino acids. Trimming removed 0 bases from V and 4 bases from J, with 12 bases in between. Germline CDR1 reads SGHVS; CDR2 reads FQNEAQ. Written as DNA, the CDR3 is TGTGCCAGCAGCTTAGCGTGGGGACTAGTCACTGAAGCTTTCTTT. Translating gives CASSLAWGLVTEAFF. The variable domain in full, with the rest retrieved from reference TRBV7-8 and TRBJ1-1, is GAGVSQSPRYKVAKRGQDVALRCDPISGHVSLFWYQQALGQGPEFLTYFQNEAQLDKSGLPSDRFFAERPEGSVSTLKIQRTQQEDSAVYLCASSLAWGLVTEAFFGQGTRLTVV.

V and J are TRBV19 and TRBJ2-1; TRBD2 matches at 10 bases. The germline V gene encodes CDR1 LNHDA and CDR2 SQIVND (reference sequence). The CDR3 runs 15 residues. V gave up 3 bases and J gave up 7 bases; unmatched junction bases: 6. The CDR3 nucleotides read TGTGCCAGTAGTATTGGTAGCGGGGGGTGGAATGAGCAGTTCTTC. Amino acids: CASSIGSGGWNEQFF.

The chain links TRBV7-9 to TRBJ1-5; a possible D gene is TRBD1 (5 bases). This CDR3 contains 17 residues. Germline V gene data show CDR1 as SEHNR and CDR2 as FQNEAQ (reference sequence). The ends were cut back, 1 base at V and 2 bases at J, with 15 bases in the middle. The CDR3 DNA follows: TGTGCCAGCAGCTTAGGGTCAGGCAGGGCCGGCAATCAGCCCCAGCATTTT. Residues: CASSLGSGRAGNQPQHF. The whole variable domain, remainder taken from reference TRBV7-9 and TRBJ1-5, is DTGVSQNPRHKITKRGQNVTFRCDPISEHNRLYWYRQTLGQGPEFLTYFQNEAQLEKSRLLSDRFSAERPKGSFSTLEIQRTEQGDSAMYLCASSLGSGRAGNQPQHFGDGTRLSIL.

This rearrangement joins TRBV10-1 to TRBJ1-1; D remains ambiguous. This CDR3 has 14 residues. Germline CDR1 is WNHNN and CDR2 is SYGVQD (reference sequence). Deletions cut 3 bases from V and 1 base from J, with 9 bases between. The CDR3 nucleotides are TGCGCCAGCAGTGAAGACTACAGGAACACTGAAGCTTTCTTT. As protein: CASSEDYRNTEAFF.

For this clone: An end of the junction differs from the germline gene, which may be a read error. This chain connects TRBV5-6 to TRBJ1-6; D remains ambiguous. CDR1 is SGHDT and CDR2 is YYEEEE in the germline V gene. The CDR3 contains 11 residues. CDR3 in amino acids: CASSFGYREDF. The CDR3 nucleotides are TGTGCCAGCAGCTTTGGGTACCGGGAGGACTTT.

The chain combines TRBV4-1 with TRBJ2-3; 8 nucleotides agree with TRBD1. Looked up from germline, CDR1 is MGHRA and CDR2 is YSYEKL. This CDR3 region has 16 residues. Trimming at V came to 2 bases and at J to 5 bases, leaving 9 bases not matched to a gene. The CDR3 DNA sequence: TGCGCCAGCAGCCAATACCAGGGGGCCGGGAAAGATACGCAGTATTTT. It yields the protein CASSQYQGAGKDTQYF.

The V and J genes are TRBV5-1 and TRBJ2-1; 11 nucleotides agree with TRBD1. This CDR3 has 15 amino acids. From germline, CDR1 is SGHRS and CDR2 YFSETQ. V lost 2 bases to trimming and J lost 9 bases; unmatched junction nucleotides: 7. The CDR3 nucleotides read TGCGCCAGCAGCTTACTGGACAGGGGGCTTTCTGAGCAGTTCTTC. This codes for CASSLLDRGLSEQFF. Combining the CDR3 with reference TRBV5-1 and TRBJ2-1 gives the whole variable domain KAGVTQTPRYLIKTRGQQVTLSCSPISGHRSVSWYQQTPGQGLQFLFEYFSETQRNKGNFPGRFSGRQFSNSRSEMNVSTLELGDSALYLCASSLLDRGLSEQFFGPGTRLTVL.

The chain joins TRBV15 to TRBJ2-5, with D uncertain. Germline lookup yields CDR1 LNHNV and CDR2 YYDKDF (reference sequence). The CDR3 contains 17 residues. With 1 base removed from V and 4 bases from J, the gap between germline ends came to 19 bases. CDR3 nucleotide sequence: TGTGCCACCAGCAGAGTTCCCGTAGTTGGGCCTGTAGAGACCCAGTACTTC. This codes for CATSRVPVVGPVETQYF.

The chain combines TRBV7-2 with TRBJ2-5, with TRBD1 matching over 7 bases. Per germline, CDR1 SGHTA and CDR2 FQGNSA. The CDR3 spans 13 residues. V lost 5 bases and J lost 3; bases outside the gene matches: 3. Here the CDR3 DNA reads TGTGCCAGCAGCCCCGGACAGGAAGAGACCCAGTACTTC. This sequence encodes CASSPGQEETQYF. The whole variable domain, filled in from reference TRBV7-2 and TRBJ2-5, reads GAGVSQSPSNKVTEKGKDVELRCDPISGHTALYWYRQSLGQGLEFLIYFQGNSAPDKSGLPSDRFSAERTGGSVSTLTIQRTQQEDSAVYLCASSPGQEETQYFGPGTRLLVL.

This rearrangement joins TRBV5-6 to TRBJ2-7, with 7 bases that match TRBD1. The V gene's germline CDR1 is SGHDT and CDR2 YYEEEE. This CDR3 spans 17 amino acids. V lost 0 bases, J lost 3 bases, and 12 bases stayed unmatched. CDR3 sequence (DNA): TGTGCCAGCAGCTTGGCCTTATTGACAGGGAACGTCTACGAGCAGTACTTC. This codes for CASSLALLTGNVYEQYF. The variable domain in full, with the rest retrieved from reference TRBV5-6 and TRBJ2-7, is DAGVTQSPTHLIKTRGQQVTLRCSPKSGHDTVSWYQQALGQGPQFIFQYYEEEERQRGNFPDRFSGHQFPNYSSELNVNALLLGDSALYLCASSLALLTGNVYEQYFGPGTRLTVT.

The chain joins TRBV19 to TRBJ2-1; a weak D match, TRBD2 (6 bases). V was shortened by 6 bases and J by 9 bases, with 18 bases between the two germline ends. Germline V gives CDR1 LNHDA, CDR2 SQIVND (reference sequence). The CDR3 loop spans 14 amino acids. The DNA of the CDR3 is TGTGCCAGTAGGATTCTCGGGGGTCCGGGTGAGCAGTTCTTC. Translation gives CASRILGGPGEQFF.

This clone has only a few counts. V is TRBV6-5 and J is TRBJ2-3; possibly TRBD2 for D (5 bases). Germline V lookup: CDR1 MNHEY, CDR2 SVGAGI. This CDR3 is 14 amino acids long. Trimming pared 5 bases from V and 0 bases from J, leaving 9 bases between. CDR3 sequence: CASSTRTSTDTQYF. The CDR3 region has the DNA TGTGCCAGCAGTACGCGGACTAGCACAGATACGCAGTATTTT.

This clone was detected once. V and J are TRBV27 and TRBJ2-5; 7 nucleotides align to TRBD2. Trimming took 3 bases from V and 5 from J; bases not matched to a gene: 3. The CDR3 loop spans 13 amino acids. CDR1 and CDR2 from the germline V gene are MNHEY and SMNVEV (reference sequence). The CDR3 nucleotides read TGTGCCAGCAGTTTCGGGGGGTGGGAGACCCAGTACTTC. Its translation: CASSFGGWETQYF.

This chain joins TRBV11-2 and TRBJ2-7; possibly TRBD1 for D (5 bases). Germline loops: CDR1 SGHAT, CDR2 FQNNGV. V lost 3 bases to trimming and J lost 6 bases, with 15 bases between them. The CDR3 is made up of 14 amino acids. DNA for the CDR3: TGTGCCAGCAGCTTGAGGCAGGGTATGGCCGAGCAGTACTTC. Amino acid sequence: CASSLRQGMAEQYF.

This clone occurred once. This sequence joins TRBV12-3 or TRBV12-4 and TRBJ1-1, with unresolved D. This CDR3 is built from 13 residues. The V end was cut by 4 bases, the J end by 2 bases, with 8 bases between. The CDR3, as DNA: TGTGCCAGCAGTTACACAAGTAACACTGAAGCTTTCTTT. As protein: CASSYTSNTEAFF.

This chain links TRBV7-2 with TRBJ2-4; D perhaps matches TRBD1 (6 bases). The CDR3 covers 17 residues. Germline V gene data show CDR1 as SGHTA and CDR2 as FQGNSA. The V end lost 0 bases, the J end lost 0 bases, and 12 bases lay between the germline ends. The CDR3 reads CASSLAGQILAKNIQYF. CDR3 bases: TGTGCCAGCAGCTTAGCGGGACAAATACTAGCCAAAAACATTCAGTACTTC. The complete variable domain, with remaining parts taken from reference TRBV7-2 and TRBJ2-4, reads GAGVSQSPSNKVTEKGKDVELRCDPISGHTALYWYRQSLGQGLEFLIYFQGNSAPDKSGLPSDRFSAERTGGSVSTLTIQRTQQEDSAVYLCASSLAGQILAKNIQYFGAGTRLSVL.

The chain has TRBV28 and TRBJ1-1; TRBD1 aligns across 12 bases. V trimming: 4 bases; J trimming: 11 bases; junction bases outside the gene matches: 11. CDR3 length: 15 amino acids. Looked up from germline, CDR1 is MDHEN and CDR2 is SYDVKM. CDR3 residues: CASSYRDRGLNGAFF. The DNA for the CDR3 is TGTGCCAGCAGTTACAGGGACAGGGGGCTAAATGGCGCTTTCTTT.

The chain joins TRBV4-3 to TRBJ2-2; 7 bases are a match to TRBD1. Trimming cost V 3 bases and J 2 bases; bases outside gene matches: 6. This CDR3 contains 16 residues. The V gene's germline CDR1 is LGHNA and CDR2 YSLEER. The CDR3 DNA is TGCGCCAGCAGCCAGGCCGGGACAGCCAACACCGGGGAGCTGTTTTTT. This gives the protein CASSQAGTANTGELFF.

Only one count was recorded for this clone. V is TRBV7-2 and J is TRBJ1-4; 7 bases align to TRBD1. CDR1 and CDR2 (germline): SGHTA, FQGNSA. The CDR3 runs to 16 residues. After removal of 1 base from V and 3 bases from J, the junction contained 5 bases not matched to a gene. CDR3: CASSLDAGGSNEKLFF. The CDR3 nucleotides are TGTGCCAGCAGCTTAGATGCAGGGGGGTCTAATGAAAAACTGTTTTTT.

This chain uses TRBV11-3 with TRBJ1-2, with 8 bases fitting TRBD1. The germline CDR1 and CDR2 sequences are SGHNT and YENEEA. Unmatched junction bases numbered 12, after V lost 5 bases and J lost 4 bases. This CDR3 has 16 amino acids. Here the CDR3 reads CASSPFGTGKFYGYTF. For the CDR3, the DNA is TGTGCCAGCAGCCCGTTCGGGACAGGAAAATTCTATGGCTACACCTTC. Looking up the rest from reference TRBV11-3 and TRBJ1-2 gives the full variable domain: EAGVVQSPRYKIIEKKQPVAFWCNPISGHNTLYWYLQNLGQGPELLIRYENEEAVDDSQLPKDRFSAERLKGVDSTLKIQPAELGDSAVYLCASSPFGTGKFYGYTFGSGTRLTVV.